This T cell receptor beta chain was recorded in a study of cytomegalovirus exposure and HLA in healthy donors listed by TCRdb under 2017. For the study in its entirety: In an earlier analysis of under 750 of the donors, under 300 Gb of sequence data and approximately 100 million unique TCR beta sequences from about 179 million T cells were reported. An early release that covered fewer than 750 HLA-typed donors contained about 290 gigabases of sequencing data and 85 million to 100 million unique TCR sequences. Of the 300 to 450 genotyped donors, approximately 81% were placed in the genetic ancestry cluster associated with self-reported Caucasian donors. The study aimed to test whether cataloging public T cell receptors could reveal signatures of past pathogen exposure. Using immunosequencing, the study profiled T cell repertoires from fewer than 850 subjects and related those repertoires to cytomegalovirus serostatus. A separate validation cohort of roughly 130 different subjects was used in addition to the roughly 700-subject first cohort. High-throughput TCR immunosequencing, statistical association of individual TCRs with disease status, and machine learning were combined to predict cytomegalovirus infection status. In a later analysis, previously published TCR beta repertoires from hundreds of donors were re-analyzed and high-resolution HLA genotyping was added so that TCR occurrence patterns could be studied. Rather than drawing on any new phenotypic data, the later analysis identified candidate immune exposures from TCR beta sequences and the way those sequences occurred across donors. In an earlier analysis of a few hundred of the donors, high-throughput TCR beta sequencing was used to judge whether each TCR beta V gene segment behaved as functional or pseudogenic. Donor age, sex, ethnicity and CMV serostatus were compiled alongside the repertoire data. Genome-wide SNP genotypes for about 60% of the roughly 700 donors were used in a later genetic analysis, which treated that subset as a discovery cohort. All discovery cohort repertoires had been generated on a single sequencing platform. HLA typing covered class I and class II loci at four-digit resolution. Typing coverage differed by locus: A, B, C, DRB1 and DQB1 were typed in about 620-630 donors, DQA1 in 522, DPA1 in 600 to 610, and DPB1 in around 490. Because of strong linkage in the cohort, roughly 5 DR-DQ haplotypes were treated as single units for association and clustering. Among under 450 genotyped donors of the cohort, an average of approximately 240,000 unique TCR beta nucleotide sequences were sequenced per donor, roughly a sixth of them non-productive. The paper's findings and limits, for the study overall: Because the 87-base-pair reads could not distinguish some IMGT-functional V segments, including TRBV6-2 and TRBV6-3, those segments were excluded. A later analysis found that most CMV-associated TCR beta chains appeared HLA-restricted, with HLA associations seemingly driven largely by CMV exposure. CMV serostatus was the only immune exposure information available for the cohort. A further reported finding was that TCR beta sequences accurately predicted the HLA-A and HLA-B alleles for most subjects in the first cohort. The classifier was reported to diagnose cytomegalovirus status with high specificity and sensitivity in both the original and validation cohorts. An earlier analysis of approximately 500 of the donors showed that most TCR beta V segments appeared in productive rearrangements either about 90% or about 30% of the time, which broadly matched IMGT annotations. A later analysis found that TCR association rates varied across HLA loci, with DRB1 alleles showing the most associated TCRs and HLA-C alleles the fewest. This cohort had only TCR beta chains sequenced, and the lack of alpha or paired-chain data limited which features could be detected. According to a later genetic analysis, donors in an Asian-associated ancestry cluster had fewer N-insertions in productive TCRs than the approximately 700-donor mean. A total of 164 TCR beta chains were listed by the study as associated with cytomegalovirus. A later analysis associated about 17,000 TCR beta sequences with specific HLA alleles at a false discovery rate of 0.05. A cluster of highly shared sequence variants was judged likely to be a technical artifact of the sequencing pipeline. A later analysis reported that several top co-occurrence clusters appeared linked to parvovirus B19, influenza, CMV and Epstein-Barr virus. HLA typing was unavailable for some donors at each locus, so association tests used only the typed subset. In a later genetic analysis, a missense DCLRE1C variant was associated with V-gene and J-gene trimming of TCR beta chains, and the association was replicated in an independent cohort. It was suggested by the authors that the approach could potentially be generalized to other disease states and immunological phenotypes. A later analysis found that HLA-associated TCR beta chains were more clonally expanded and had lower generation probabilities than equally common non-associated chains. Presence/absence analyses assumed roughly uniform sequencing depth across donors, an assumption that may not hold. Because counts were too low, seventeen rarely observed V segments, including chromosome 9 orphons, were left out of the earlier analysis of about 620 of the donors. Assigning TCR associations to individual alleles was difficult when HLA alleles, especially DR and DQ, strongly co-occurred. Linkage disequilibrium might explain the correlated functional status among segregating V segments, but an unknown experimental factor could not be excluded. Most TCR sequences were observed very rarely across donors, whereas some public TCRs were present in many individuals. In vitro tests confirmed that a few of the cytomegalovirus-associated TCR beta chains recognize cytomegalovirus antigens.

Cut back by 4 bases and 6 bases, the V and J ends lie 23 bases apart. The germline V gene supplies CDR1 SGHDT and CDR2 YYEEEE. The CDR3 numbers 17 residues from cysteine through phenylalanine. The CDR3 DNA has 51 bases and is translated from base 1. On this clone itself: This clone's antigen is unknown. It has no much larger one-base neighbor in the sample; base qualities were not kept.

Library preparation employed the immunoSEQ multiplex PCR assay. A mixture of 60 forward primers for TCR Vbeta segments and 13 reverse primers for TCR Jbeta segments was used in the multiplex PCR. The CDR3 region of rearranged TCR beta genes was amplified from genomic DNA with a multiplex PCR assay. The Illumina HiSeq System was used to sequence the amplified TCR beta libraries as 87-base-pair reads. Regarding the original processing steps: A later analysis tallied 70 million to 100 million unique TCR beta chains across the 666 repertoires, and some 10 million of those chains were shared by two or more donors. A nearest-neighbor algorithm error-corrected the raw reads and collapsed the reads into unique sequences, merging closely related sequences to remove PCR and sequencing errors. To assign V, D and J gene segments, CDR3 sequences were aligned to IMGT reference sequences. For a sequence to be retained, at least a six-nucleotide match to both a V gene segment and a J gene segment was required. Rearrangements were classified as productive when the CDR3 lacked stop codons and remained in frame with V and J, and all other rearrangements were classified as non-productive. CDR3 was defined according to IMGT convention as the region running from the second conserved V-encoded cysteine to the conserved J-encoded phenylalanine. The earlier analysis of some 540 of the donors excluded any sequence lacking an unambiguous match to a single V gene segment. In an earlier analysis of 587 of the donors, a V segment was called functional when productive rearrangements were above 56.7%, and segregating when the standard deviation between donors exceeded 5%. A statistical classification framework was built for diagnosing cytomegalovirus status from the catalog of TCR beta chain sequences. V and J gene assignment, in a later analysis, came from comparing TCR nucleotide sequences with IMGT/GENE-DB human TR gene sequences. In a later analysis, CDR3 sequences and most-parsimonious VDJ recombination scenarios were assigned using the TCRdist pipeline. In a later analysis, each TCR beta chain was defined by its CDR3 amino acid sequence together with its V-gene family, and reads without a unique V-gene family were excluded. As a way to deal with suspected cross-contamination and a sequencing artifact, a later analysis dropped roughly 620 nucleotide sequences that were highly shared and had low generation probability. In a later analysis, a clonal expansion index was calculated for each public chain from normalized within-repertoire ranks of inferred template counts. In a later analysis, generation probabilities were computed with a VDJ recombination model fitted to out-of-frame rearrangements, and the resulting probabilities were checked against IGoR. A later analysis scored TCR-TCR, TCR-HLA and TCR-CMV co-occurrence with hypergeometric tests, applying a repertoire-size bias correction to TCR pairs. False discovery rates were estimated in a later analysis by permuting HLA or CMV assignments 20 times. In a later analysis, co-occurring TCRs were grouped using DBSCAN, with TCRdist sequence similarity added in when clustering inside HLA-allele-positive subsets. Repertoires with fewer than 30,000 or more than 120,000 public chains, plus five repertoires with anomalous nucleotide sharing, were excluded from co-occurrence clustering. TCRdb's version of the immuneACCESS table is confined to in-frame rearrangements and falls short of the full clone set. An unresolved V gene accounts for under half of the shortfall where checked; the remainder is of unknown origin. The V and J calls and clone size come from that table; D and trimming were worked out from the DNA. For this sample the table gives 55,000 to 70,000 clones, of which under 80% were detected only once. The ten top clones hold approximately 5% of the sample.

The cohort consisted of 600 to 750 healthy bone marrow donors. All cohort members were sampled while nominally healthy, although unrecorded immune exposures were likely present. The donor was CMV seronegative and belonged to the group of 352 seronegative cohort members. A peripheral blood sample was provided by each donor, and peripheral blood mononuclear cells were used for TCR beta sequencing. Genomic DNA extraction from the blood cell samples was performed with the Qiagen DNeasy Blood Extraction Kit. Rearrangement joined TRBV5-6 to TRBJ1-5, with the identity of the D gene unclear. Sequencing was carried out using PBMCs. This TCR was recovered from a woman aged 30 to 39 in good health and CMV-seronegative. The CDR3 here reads CASSERNREVLGQPQHF. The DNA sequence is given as TGTGCCAGCAGCGAGAGGAATAGGGAGGTACTGGGTCAGCCCCAGCATTTT.